The 23 T cell receptor beta chains presented below share a single source sample, sequenced in a study of T cells in Graves' hyperthyroidism and ophthalmopathy. The TCR beta CDR3 regions underwent amplification using RNA transcripts as the source. TCR CDR3 underwent first-round RT-PCR with the HTBI primer set. TCRdb recomputed calls from the multiplex PCR reads with MiXCR, one row per CDR3 protein. The sample includes 650,000 to 850,000 distinct CDR3 sequences, roughly 20% seen only once; the top ten take over 15%. The specimen was blood. The receptors derive from a woman in her forties or fifties with Graves' hyperthyroidism that later progressed to Graves' ophthalmopathy.

Ten or more counts support this clonotype. The chain combines TRBV12-3 or TRBV12-4 with TRBJ2-3; TRBD1 agrees at 9 bases. The CDR3 runs to 16 residues. The ends lost 3 bases at V and 8 bases at J; junction bases unmatched: 12. The CDR3: CASSFSTGGGLATQYF. CDR3 coding DNA: TGTGCCAGCAGTTTTTCCACAGGGGGCGGGTTAGCTACGCAGTATTTT.

This clonotype was seen only a few times. The chain couples TRBV6-5 to TRBJ1-6; D perhaps matches TRBD1 (6 bases). Trimming took off 2 bases at V and 5 bases at J, with 7 bases between the two ends. The CDR3 has 14 residues. Germline V gene sequence: CDR1 MNHEY, CDR2 SVGAGI. CDR3 nucleotides: TGTGCCAGCAGTTACGACAGGAATAATTCACCCCTCCACTTT. The encoded protein is CASSYDRNNSPLHF.

The sample holds many counts of this clonotype. The genes are TRBV5-1 and TRBJ2-5, with D maybe TRBD2 (5 bases). The CDR3 sequence is 18 residues long. CDR1 is SGHRS and CDR2 is YFSETQ in the germline V gene. V gave up 3 bases and J gave up 5 bases, with 26 bases separating them. The CDR3 bases are TGCGCCAGCAGCTCGCGGCCCACCGACCTTTCTCCGGGGGAGACCCAGTACTTC. This codes for CASSSRPTDLSPGETQYF.

This clonotype occurred a few times. CDR3 residues: CASSQDSGVTEAFF. The DNA of the CDR3 is TGCGCCAGCAGCCAAGATTCGGGGGTTACTGAAGCTTTCTTT. The chain couples TRBV4-1 to TRBJ1-1, with a weak D call TRBD1 (5 bases). Germline CDR1 MGHRA, CDR2 YSYEKL. V lost 0 bases, J lost 5 bases, and 10 bases lay in between. This CDR3 comprises 14 residues.

This sequence joins TRBV12-3 or TRBV12-4 and TRBJ1-5; no clear D gene. Between the trimmed V and J ends, which lost 9 bases and 1 base, there was a span of 13 bases. The CDR3 has 14 residues. CDR3 sequence: CASHAGWSNQPQHF. DNA of the CDR3: TGTGCCAGTCATGCGGGGTGGAGCAATCAGCCCCAGCATTTT.

This clonotype was recorded at least ten times. The J gene is TRBJ2-3, the V gene TRBV18; a weak D match, TRBD2 (5 bases). Deletions cut 0 bases from V and 1 base from J, with 8 bases between. The CDR3 has 15 residues. Germline-derived CDR1 and CDR2 are KGHSH and LQKENI. The CDR3 loop is CASSPPIARTDTQYF. The DNA for the CDR3 is TGTGCCAGCTCACCACCGATAGCGCGCACAGATACGCAGTATTTT.

This clonotype was detected ten times or more. This chain connects TRBV27 to TRBJ1-6; D might be TRBD1 (6 bases). CDR1 and CDR2 (germline): MNHEY, SMNVEV (reference sequence). CDR3 size: 16 residues. The V gene lost 2 bases and the J gene lost 7 bases, with 15 bases spanning the gap. CDR3 residues: CASSLSSGAHNSPLHF. DNA of the CDR3: TGTGCCAGCAGTTTAAGTTCAGGGGCACACAATTCACCCCTCCACTTT.

This clonotype was observed many times. The chain links TRBV3-1 to TRBJ2-6; D ambiguous. Looked up from germline, CDR1 is LGHDT and CDR2 is YNNKEL (reference sequence). The CDR3 is 15 amino acids. Trimming pared 4 bases from V and 0 bases from J, leaving 7 bases between. CDR3 DNA: TGTGCCAGCAGCCGGGCCGTCTCTGGGGCCAACGTCCTGACTTTC. Translation gives CASSRAVSGANVLTF.

The chain joins TRBV7-2 to TRBJ2-2, with TRBD1 matching 9 bases. CDR1 and CDR2 (germline): SGHTA, FQGNSA. The J segment lost 4 bases and the V segment lost 7 bases, leaving 4 bases of the junction unmatched. This CDR3 has 14 amino acids. CDR3 DNA: TGTGCCAGCACCCAGACAGGGGGCACCGGGGAGCTGTTTTTT. Protein product: CASTQTGGTGELFF.

This clonotype was picked up many times. The chain uses TRBV5-1 and TRBJ2-3, with D possibly TRBD1 on 6 matching bases. Trimming left V 4 bases short and J 0 bases short, with 12 bases between. Germline V CDR1 and CDR2: SGHRS, YFSETQ. This CDR3 region has 15 residues. The CDR3 spells CASSPGQYSTDTQYF. The CDR3 coding sequence is TGCGCCAGCAGCCCCGGACAGTATAGCACAGATACGCAGTATTTT. The full variable domain, rest sourced from reference TRBV5-1 and TRBJ2-3, is KAGVTQTPRYLIKTRGQQVTLSCSPISGHRSVSWYQQTPGQGLQFLFEYFSETQRNKGNFPGRFSGRQFSNSRSEMNVSTLELGDSALYLCASSPGQYSTDTQYFGPGTRLTVL.

The V gene is TRBV29-1, the J gene TRBJ2-7; maybe TRBD2 (6 bases). V was clipped by 3 bases and J by 3 bases, with 12 bases between them. CDR1 SQVTM and CDR2 ANQGSEA come from the germline V gene. This CDR3 has 13 amino acids. In DNA form, the CDR3 reads TGCAGCGTTGAGCGGGACGGAGGCTACGAGCAGTACTTC. It yields the protein CSVERDGGYEQYF.

The rearrangement links TRBV6-1 to TRBJ2-5, with 7 bases that match TRBD1. The V and J ends lost 6 bases and 2 bases, in that order; junction bases with no gene match: 9. Germline values: CDR1 MNHNS, CDR2 SASEGT. This CDR3 is 15 amino acids long. The CDR3 loop is CASRNGQARQETQYF. In DNA, the CDR3 is TGTGCCAGCAGAAACGGACAGGCTAGACAAGAGACCCAGTACTTC.

This clonotype was counted many times. The chain joins TRBV18 to TRBJ2-7; 10 bases are shared with TRBD1. The trim removed 3 bases at V and 1 base at J, leaving 6 bases unmatched. The CDR3 is 16 residues long. Germline assignment: CDR1 KGHSH and CDR2 LQKENI. The chain's CDR3 is CASSPGTGVLSYEQYF. The CDR3, as DNA: TGTGCCAGCTCACCCGGGACAGGGGTTCTTTCCTACGAGCAGTACTTC. The variable domain in full, completed from reference TRBV18 and TRBJ2-7, reads NAGVMQNPRHLVRRRGQEARLRCSPMKGHSHVYWYRQLPEEGLKFMVYLQKENIIDESGMPKERFSAEFPKEGPSILRIQQVVRGDSAAYFCASSPGTGVLSYEQYFGPGTRLTVT.

This clonotype was observed a few times. The chain combines TRBV20-1 with TRBJ2-2; 8 bases are shared with TRBD1. The germline CDR1 and CDR2 sequences are DFQATT and SNEGSKA (reference sequence). This CDR3 has 15 amino acids. V lost 6 bases and J lost 4; bases outside the gene matches: 10. This CDR3 reads CSAPQGARGTGELFF. CDR3 DNA: TGCAGTGCGCCGCAGGGGGCGCGTGGCACCGGGGAGCTGTTTTTT.

In this sample, this clonotype turned up many times. The V call is TRBV11-2, the J call TRBJ2-7, with no clear D. This CDR3 is built from 12 residues. V lost 5 bases, J lost 7 bases, and 12 bases lay in between. The germline V gene encodes CDR1 SGHAT and CDR2 FQNNGV. The CDR3 sequence is CASSHMTREQYF. CDR3 DNA sequence: TGTGCCAGCAGCCACATGACGCGAGAGCAGTACTTC.

The CDR3 protein is CASSNAGDFTDTQYF. The CDR3 nucleotides read TGTGCCAGCAGCAATGCAGGGGATTTTACAGATACGCAGTATTTT. This rearrangement joins TRBV9 to TRBJ2-3; maybe TRBD1 (6 bases). V shed 4 bases and J shed 3 bases, with 15 bases lying between them. The CDR3 is 15 amino acids. Germline lookup yields CDR1 SGDLS and CDR2 YYNGEE.

This clonotype was observed a few times. V is TRBV19 and J is TRBJ1-5; D remains ambiguous. V gave up 0 bases and J gave up 7 bases, with 7 bases separating them. The CDR3 spans 13 residues. CDR1 LNHDA and CDR2 SQIVND come from the germline V gene (reference sequence). The CDR3 sequence is CASSIDRGQPQHF. The CDR3 nucleotides are TGTGCCAGTAGTATAGATCGAGGGCAGCCCCAGCATTTT.

This clonotype has at least ten counts. This chain connects TRBV6-2 or TRBV6-3 to TRBJ1-2; no clear D gene. Germline values: CDR1 MNHEY, CDR2 SVGEGT. V lost 9 bases and J lost 3, with 14 bases in between. The CDR3 has 13 residues. This CDR3 is CASSEAEDYGYTF. The CDR3 DNA reads as TGTGCCAGTTCCGAAGCTGAAGACTATGGCTACACCTTC.

Of note for this clonotype: With a much larger clone just one base away, this may be a read error. The V and J genes are TRBV3-1 and TRBJ1-5; a possible D gene is TRBD1 (6 bases). The V gene's germline CDR1 is LGHDT and CDR2 YNNKEL (reference sequence). Trimming stripped 7 bases from V and 1 base from J, with 14 bases between. The length of the CDR3 is 15 residues. As DNA, the CDR3 is TGTGCCAGCAACCCAGCAGGGGAGAGCAATCAGCCCCAGCATTTT. Amino acid sequence: CASNPAGESNQPQHF.

This clonotype was seen only a few times. The chain carries TRBV29-1 and TRBJ2-1, with 10 nucleotides matching TRBD2. The trim removed 5 bases at V and 2 bases at J, leaving 9 bases unmatched. Germline V gives CDR1 SQVTM, CDR2 ANQGSEA. The CDR3 extends over 16 amino acids. CDR3 DNA sequence: TGCAGCGTTACCGGGCTAGCGGGGGCCACCTACAATGAGCAGTTCTTC. This sequence encodes CSVTGLAGATYNEQFF.

This clonotype was seen a handful of times. V and J are TRBV9 and TRBJ2-1, with TRBD1 identical over 7 bases. This CDR3 spans 15 amino acids. From germline, CDR1 is SGDLS and CDR2 YYNGEE. The ends lost 4 bases at V and 5 bases at J; junction bases unmatched: 9. The CDR3 spells CASSLQGDFHNEQFF. As DNA, the CDR3 is TGTGCCAGCAGCCTCCAGGGGGATTTCCACAATGAGCAGTTCTTC.

This sequence joins TRBV5-1 and TRBJ2-2, with 9 bases lining up with TRBD2. Germline V gene sequence: CDR1 SGHRS, CDR2 YFSETQ. The CDR3 consists of 15 residues. J was trimmed by 3 bases and V by 6 bases; bases with no gene match: 6. The CDR3 here is CASTPGGGDTGELFF. In nucleotides, the CDR3 is TGCGCCAGCACCCCCGGCGGGGGGGACACCGGGGAGCTGTTTTTT.

This clonotype was counted many times. V gene TRBV5-1 combines with J gene TRBJ2-1, with 10 positions matching TRBD2. CDR3 length: 14 residues. The J segment lost 8 bases and the V segment lost 1 base, leaving 3 bases of the junction unmatched. The germline gives CDR1 SGHRS, CDR2 YFSETQ. DNA for the CDR3: TGCGCCAGCAGCTTGAGCGGGGGGGTCGATGAGCAGTTCTTC. Protein product: CASSLSGGVDEQFF.